Reported below is one TCR beta chain. V lost 1 base to trimming and J lost 2 bases; unmatched junction nucleotides: 3. The length of the CDR3 is 17 residues. CDR1 SEHNR and CDR2 FQNEAQ come from the germline V gene (reference sequence). TCRdb re-called the PCR reads through MiXCR, storing one row per CDR3 protein. The data contain about 86,000 distinct CDR3 sequences, under 60% of them singletons. The data were taken from a study of CDR3 diversity in severe acne. The sequenced sample consisted of blood. The source of this sequence is a male donor in good health, without acne. The chain has TRBV7-9 and TRBJ2-3, with TRBD2 identical over 13 bases. The CDR3 sequence is CASSLGTSGGHTDTQYF. In DNA, the CDR3 is TGTGCCAGCAGCTTAGGGACTAGCGGGGGCCACACAGATACGCAGTATTTT.